The 28 T cell receptor beta chains listed next were all sequenced from one sample in a study of brain metastases from non-small cell lung cancer. Data came from immunoSEQ multiplex PCR; TCRdb stores just in-frame clones and leaves some out. The data contain about 16,000 clones, around 81% of them singletons. Sample: primary lung tumor tissue. The receptors derive from a donor aged 40 or over with non-small cell lung cancer.

This rearrangement joins TRBV7-8 to TRBJ1-2; 7 bases align to TRBD1. From germline, CDR1 is SGHVS and CDR2 FQNEAQ. Germline trimming cut 4 bases from V and 4 bases from J; bases unmatched to any gene: 9. The CDR3 has 15 amino acids. In DNA, the CDR3 is TGTGCCAGCAGCTCAAGGGGGACAGTCCTCTATGGCTACACCTTC. Encoded protein: CASSSRGTVLYGYTF.

This clone was seen a single time. The chain carries TRBV4-3 and TRBJ1-5; no firm D call. This CDR3 contains 16 residues. The V end was cut by 1 base, the J end by 7 bases, with 17 bases between. In germline, CDR1 is LGHNA, CDR2 YSLEER. The chain's CDR3 is CASSQALGWREQPQHF. CDR3 coding DNA: TGCGCCAGCAGCCAAGCGTTAGGCTGGAGGGAACAGCCCCAGCATTTT.

This sequence joins TRBV10-3 and TRBJ1-2; TRBD1 agrees at 8 bases. CDR3 length: 11 amino acids. Germline V gene sequence: CDR1 ENHRY, CDR2 SYGVKD. V shed 8 bases, J shed 8 bases, and the junction held 4 bases outside the gene matches. The CDR3 here is CAIQGARGYTF. For the CDR3, the DNA is TGTGCCATCCAGGGGGCGCGGGGCTACACCTTC.

This sequence joins TRBV20-1 and TRBJ2-7; 7 nucleotides align to TRBD1. The CDR3 is 11 residues long. Germline CDR1 is DFQATT and CDR2 is SNEGSKA (reference sequence). V was pared by 5 bases and J by 6 bases, with 4 bases of the junction left unmatched. In DNA, the CDR3 is TGCAGTGCTTCGACAGGGACCGAGCAGTACTTC. Protein sequence: CSASTGTEQYF.

The genes are TRBV30 and TRBJ1-1, with D possibly TRBD1 on 5 matching bases. Between the trimmed V and J ends, which lost 2 bases and 4 bases, there was a span of 8 bases. This CDR3 comprises 12 residues. Germline loops: CDR1 GTSNPN, CDR2 SVGIG (reference sequence). CDR3 sequence reads: CAWSWGGTEAFF. DNA for the CDR3: TGTGCCTGGAGTTGGGGGGGCACTGAAGCTTTCTTT.

This clone has a handful of counts. The J gene is TRBJ2-2, the V gene TRBV9, with 9 bases fitting TRBD1. The junction had 7 bases not matched to a gene; V was cut back by 5 bases and J by 5 bases. In germline, CDR1 is SGDLS, CDR2 YYNGEE. This CDR3 region has 15 residues. The CDR3 region has the DNA TGTGCCAGCAGAGGAGGGACAGGGTTGACCGGGGAGCTGTTTTTT. Translating it yields CASRGGTGLTGELFF.

The chain employs TRBV19 and TRBJ2-1; unclear D gene. Germline loops: CDR1 LNHDA, CDR2 SQIVND (reference sequence). Trimming shortened V by 7 bases and J by 2 bases, and 12 bases separated the two germline ends. The CDR3 runs to 14 residues. Here the CDR3 DNA reads TGTGCCAGTACCCCATCGGGCCCCTACAATGAGCAGTTCTTC. Translating it yields CASTPSGPYNEQFF.

V gene TRBV19 combines with J gene TRBJ1-5, with 7 positions matching TRBD1. With V trimmed by 1 base and J by 3 bases, 3 bases remained unmatched. CDR3 length equals 15 residues. CDR1 and CDR2 (germline): LNHDA, SQIVND (reference sequence). The CDR3 sequence: CASSIGTGLNQPQHF. CDR3 DNA: TGTGCCAGTAGTATAGGGACAGGCCTCAATCAGCCCCAGCATTTT.

The chain recombines TRBV18 with TRBJ2-3, with D unclear. V was pared by 3 bases and J by 2 bases, with 15 bases between. The length of the CDR3 is 16 residues. CDR1 KGHSH and CDR2 LQKENI come from the germline V gene. The CDR3 DNA reads as TGTGCCAGCTCACCGGGCCACACCGTGGCCACAGATACGCAGTATTTT. Translated, it gives CASSPGHTVATDTQYF.

The chain combines TRBV2 with TRBJ1-2; 7 bases fit TRBD1. Trimming removed 6 bases from V and 0 bases from J; junction bases left unmatched: 10. This CDR3 contains 16 residues. CDR1 is SNHLY, CDR2 FYNNEI, per germline. As DNA, the CDR3 is TGTGCCAGCAGCGGTTGGGGAGGGGGCACTAACTATGGCTACACCTTC. Translating gives CASSGWGGGTNYGYTF.

The V gene is TRBV5-4, the J gene TRBJ2-2, with 10 nucleotides matching TRBD2. Trimming at V came to 5 bases and at J to 3 bases, leaving 10 bases not matched to a gene. Germline assignment: CDR1 SGHNT and CDR2 YYREEE (reference sequence). CDR3 size: 17 residues. In nucleotides, the CDR3 is TGTGCCAGCAGTATGCGGAGGACTAGCGGAGACACCGGGGAGCTGTTTTTT. Translating it yields CASSMRRTSGDTGELFF.

V gene TRBV7-6 combines with J gene TRBJ1-2; 8 bases line up with TRBD1. The germline CDR1 and CDR2 sequences are SGHVS and FNYEAQ. The junction had 3 bases not matched to a gene; V was cut back by 4 bases and J by 5 bases. The CDR3 runs to 13 residues. CDR3 amino acids: CASSSDRAYGYTF. CDR3 nucleotides: TGTGCCAGCAGCTCGGACAGGGCGTATGGCTACACCTTC.

The chain has TRBV6-2 or TRBV6-3 and TRBJ2-2; no clear D gene. The V end lost 6 bases, the J end lost 0 bases, and 11 bases lay between the germline ends. Germline-derived CDR1 and CDR2 are MNHEY and SVGEGT. The CDR3 consists of 15 residues. This CDR3 reads CASSPTLSNTGELFF. As DNA, the CDR3 is TGTGCCAGCAGCCCGACCCTTTCGAACACCGGGGAGCTGTTTTTT.

This sequence joins TRBV5-1 and TRBJ1-2; 9 nucleotides match TRBD1. The trim removed 0 bases at V and 8 bases at J, leaving 5 bases unmatched. Per the germline V gene, CDR1 is SGHRS and CDR2 is YFSETQ. The CDR3 sequence is 14 residues long. CDR3 nucleotides: TGCGCCAGCAGCTTGGATAGTACAGGGGGCGGCTACACCTTC. Translation: CASSLDSTGGGYTF.

The chain couples TRBV6-1 to TRBJ2-3; 9 bases map to TRBD1. Germline CDR1 reads MNHNS; CDR2 reads SASEGT. CDR3 length: 15 amino acids. After removal of 3 bases from V and 2 bases from J, the junction contained 3 bases not matched to a gene. The CDR3 is CASSEGTGITDTQYF. The CDR3 DNA reads as TGTGCCAGCAGTGAGGGGACAGGGATCACAGATACGCAGTATTTT.

This chain joins TRBV29-1 and TRBJ2-1, with D possibly being TRBD1 (5 bases). The CDR3 is 14 residues long. Trimming took 7 bases from V and 4 from J, leaving 17 bases between them. The germline V gene encodes CDR1 SQVTM and CDR2 ANQGSEA. The CDR3 loop is CSGRQINIYNEQFF. The CDR3 nucleotides are TGCAGCGGCAGACAGATAAATATTTACAATGAGCAGTTCTTC.

Judged by abundance, this clone is medium-sized. The same CDR3 also results from other DNA sequences found in this sample. This chain joins TRBV27 and TRBJ1-1; no clear D gene. CDR1 is MNHEY, CDR2 SMNVEV, per germline (reference sequence). This CDR3 is 15 amino acids long. Trimming stripped 0 bases from V and 3 bases from J, with 11 bases between. The CDR3 loop is CASSLSGRRYTEAFF. In DNA form, the CDR3 reads TGTGCCAGCAGTTTATCGGGCAGGCGGTACACTGAAGCTTTCTTT.

The chain links TRBV6-6 to TRBJ2-7; D gene unclear. This CDR3 has 13 residues. The V gene lost 6 bases and the J gene lost 3 bases, with 12 bases spanning the gap. In germline, CDR1 is MNHNY, CDR2 SVGAGI (reference sequence). As DNA, the CDR3 is TGTGCCAGCAGACCCCCCCTTTACTACGAGCAGTACTTC. It yields the protein CASRPPLYYEQYF.

This clone has more than one count but fewer than ten. The chain combines TRBV6-5 with TRBJ2-5; D is undetermined. Trimming removed 4 bases at V and 0 bases at J, with 9 bases between. This CDR3 contains 14 residues. Germline V CDR1 and CDR2: MNHEY, SVGAGI. The CDR3 nucleotides read TGTGCCAGCAGTTTAGGCCCCAACCAAGAGACCCAGTACTTC. This codes for CASSLGPNQETQYF.

The chain is built from TRBV21-1 and TRBJ2-7; the table's D call of TRBD1 was not tested on the DNA. TRBV21-1 is a recognized pseudogene. This CDR3 is built from 11 residues. CDR3 loop: CASRQIYEQYV. In nucleotides, the CDR3 is TGTGCCAGCAGACAGATCTACGAGCAGTACGTC.

V usage is TRBV6-6 and J usage is TRBJ1-5; 8 bases fit TRBD1. The CDR3 is made up of 15 amino acids. Germline V gene sequence: CDR1 MNHNY, CDR2 SVGAGI (reference sequence). J lost 6 bases, V lost 5 bases, and 9 bases had no gene match. The DNA of the CDR3 is TGTGCCAGCAGTCTCGACAGGGGTGGCGGTCAGCCCCAGCATTTT. Translated, it gives CASSLDRGGGQPQHF.

The chain carries TRBV6-2 or TRBV6-3 and TRBJ1-2; D is unclear. V was trimmed by 0 bases and J by 2 bases, leaving 7 bases between them. Per germline, CDR1 MNHEY and CDR2 SVGEGT. The CDR3 is 14 amino acids. The CDR3 DNA sequence: TGTGCCAGCAGTTACTCGGGGTACAACTATGGCTACACCTTC. This gives the protein CASSYSGYNYGYTF.

The chain links TRBV29-1 to TRBJ1-1; the match to TRBD1 covers 8 bases. The germline V gene has CDR1 SQVTM and CDR2 ANQGSEA. The CDR3 covers 14 residues. The J segment lost 8 bases and the V segment lost 2 bases, leaving 10 bases of the junction unmatched. In DNA form, the CDR3 reads TGCAGCGTTGAAAAAAGGACAGGGTCATCGGAAGCTTTCTTT. Translated, it gives CSVEKRTGSSEAFF. The variable domain in full, completed from reference TRBV29-1 and TRBJ1-1, reads SAVISQKPSRDICQRGTSLTIQCQVDSQVTMMFWYRQQPGQSLTLIATANQGSEATYESGFVIDKFPISRPNLTFSTLTVSNMSPEDSSIYLCSVEKRTGSSEAFFGQGTRLTVV.

The V gene is TRBV23-1, the J gene TRBJ1-4, with unresolved D. TRBV23-1 is assigned to the ORF class and has an uncertain function. The CDR3 is 14 residues long. V gave up 3 bases and J gave up 8 bases, with 13 bases separating them. CDR3 sequence: CASSHEGLGEKLFF. DNA of the CDR3: TGCGCCAGCAGTCATGAGGGCTTGGGGGAAAAACTGTTTTTT.

CDR3 protein: CASSQDIPRDSYEQYF. In DNA, the CDR3 is TGTGCCAGCAGCCAGGACATCCCTCGGGACTCCTACGAGCAGTACTTC. V is TRBV14 and J is TRBJ2-7; D assignment may be TRBD1 or TRBD2 (5 bases each). This CDR3 region has 16 residues. The germline V gene encodes CDR1 SGHDN and CDR2 FVKESK. The V end was cut by 3 bases, the J end by 0 bases, with 15 bases between.

Details on this clone: Other DNA sequences in the sample encode the same CDR3. V is TRBV7-9 and J is TRBJ2-4, with 7 bases that match TRBD2. This CDR3 spans 15 amino acids. Germline trimming cut 3 bases from V and 11 bases from J; bases unmatched to any gene: 13. Looked up from germline, CDR1 is SEHNR and CDR2 is FQNEAQ (reference sequence). The CDR3 DNA follows: TGTGCCAGCAGCTTGGAGGGGACTAAGATTAGGGTTCAGTACTTC. Translation: CASSLEGTKIRVQYF. Looking up the rest from reference TRBV7-9 and TRBJ2-4 gives the full variable domain: DTGVSQNPRHKITKRGQNVTFRCDPISEHNRLYWYRQTLGQGPEFLTYFQNEAQLEKSRLLSDRFSAERPKGSFSTLEIQRTEQGDSAMYLCASSLEGTKIRVQYFGAGTRLSVL.

The V call is TRBV7-6, the J call TRBJ2-7, with 8 bases fitting TRBD1. The germline CDR1 and CDR2 sequences are SGHVS and FNYEAQ. The CDR3 contains 15 residues. The V gene end was trimmed by 3 bases and the J gene end by 3 bases; junction bases not matched to a gene: 7. The CDR3 spells CASSLAGQGLYEQYF. CDR3 sequence (DNA): TGTGCCAGCAGCTTGGCTGGACAGGGTCTCTACGAGCAGTACTTC.

This chain links TRBV6-6 with TRBJ2-7, with D hard to call. This CDR3 region has 14 residues. Trimming took 0 bases from V and 4 from J, leaving 10 bases between them. Germline CDR1 and CDR2: MNHNY and SVGAGI (reference sequence). CDR3 in DNA: TGTGCCAGCAGTTACTCGGAAGGACGTTACGAGCAGTACTTC. Translation: CASSYSEGRYEQYF.